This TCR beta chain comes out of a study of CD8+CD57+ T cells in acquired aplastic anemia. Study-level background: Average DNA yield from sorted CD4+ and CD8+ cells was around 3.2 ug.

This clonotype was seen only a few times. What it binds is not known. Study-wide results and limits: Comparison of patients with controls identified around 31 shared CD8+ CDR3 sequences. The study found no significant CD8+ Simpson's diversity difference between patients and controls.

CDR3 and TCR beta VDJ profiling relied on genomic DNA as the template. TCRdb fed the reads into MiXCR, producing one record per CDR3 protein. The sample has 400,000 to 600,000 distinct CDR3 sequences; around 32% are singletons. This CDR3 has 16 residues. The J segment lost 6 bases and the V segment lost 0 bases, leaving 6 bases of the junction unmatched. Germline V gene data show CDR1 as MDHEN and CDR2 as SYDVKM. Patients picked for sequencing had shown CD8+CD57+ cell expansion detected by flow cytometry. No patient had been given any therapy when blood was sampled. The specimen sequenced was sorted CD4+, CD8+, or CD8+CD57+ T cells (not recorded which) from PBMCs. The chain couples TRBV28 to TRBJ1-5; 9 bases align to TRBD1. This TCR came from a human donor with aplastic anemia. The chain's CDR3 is CASSLWGQGGSQPQHF. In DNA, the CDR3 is TGTGCCAGCAGTTTATGGGGACAGGGAGGTAGTCAGCCCCAGCATTTT.